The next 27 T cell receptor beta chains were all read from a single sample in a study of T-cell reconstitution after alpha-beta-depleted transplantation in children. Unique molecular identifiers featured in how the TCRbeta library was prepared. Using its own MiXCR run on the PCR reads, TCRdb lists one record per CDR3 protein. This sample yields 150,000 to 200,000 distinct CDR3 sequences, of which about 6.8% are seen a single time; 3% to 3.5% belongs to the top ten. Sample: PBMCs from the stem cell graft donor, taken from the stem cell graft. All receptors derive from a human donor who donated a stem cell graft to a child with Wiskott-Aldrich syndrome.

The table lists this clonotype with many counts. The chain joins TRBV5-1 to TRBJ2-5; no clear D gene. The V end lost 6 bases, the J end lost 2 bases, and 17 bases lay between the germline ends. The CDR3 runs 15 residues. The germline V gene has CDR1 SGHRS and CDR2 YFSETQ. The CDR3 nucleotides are TGCGCCAGCACTCGGAACAGCATAAATCAAGAGACCCAGTACTTC. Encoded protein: CASTRNSINQETQYF.

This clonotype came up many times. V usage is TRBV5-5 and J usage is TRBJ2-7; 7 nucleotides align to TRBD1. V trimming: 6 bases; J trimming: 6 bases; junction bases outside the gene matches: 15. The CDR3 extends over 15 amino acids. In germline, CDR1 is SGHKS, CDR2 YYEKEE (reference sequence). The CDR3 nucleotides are TGTGCCAGCACGATAGAGACAGGGCGGTTTGGCGAGCAGTACTTC. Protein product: CASTIETGRFGEQYF.

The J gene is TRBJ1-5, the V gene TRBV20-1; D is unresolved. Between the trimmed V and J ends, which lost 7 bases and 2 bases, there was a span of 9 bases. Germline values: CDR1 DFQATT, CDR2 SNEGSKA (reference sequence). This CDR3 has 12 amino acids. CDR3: CSVSGGNQPQHF. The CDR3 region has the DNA TGCAGTGTAAGTGGGGGCAATCAGCCCCAGCATTTT.

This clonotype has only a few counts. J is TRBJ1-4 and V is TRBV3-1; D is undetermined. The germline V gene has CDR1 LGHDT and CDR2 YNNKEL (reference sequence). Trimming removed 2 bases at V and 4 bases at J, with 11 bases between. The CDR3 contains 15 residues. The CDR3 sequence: CASSQNVAVNEKLFF. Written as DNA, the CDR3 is TGTGCCAGCAGCCAAAATGTGGCCGTTAATGAAAAACTGTTTTTT.

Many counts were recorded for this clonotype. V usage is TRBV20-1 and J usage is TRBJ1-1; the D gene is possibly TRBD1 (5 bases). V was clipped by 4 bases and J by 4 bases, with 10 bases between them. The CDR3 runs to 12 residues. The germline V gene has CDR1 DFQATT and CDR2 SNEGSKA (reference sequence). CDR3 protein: CSATDRPTEAFF. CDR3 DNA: TGCAGTGCTACAGACAGACCCACTGAAGCTTTCTTT.

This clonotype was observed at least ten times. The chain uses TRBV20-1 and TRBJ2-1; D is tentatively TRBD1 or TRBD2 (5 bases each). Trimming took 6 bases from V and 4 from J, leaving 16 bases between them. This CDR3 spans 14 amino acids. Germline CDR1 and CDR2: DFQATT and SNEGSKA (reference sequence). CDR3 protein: CSAVGAGEYNEQFF. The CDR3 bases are TGCAGTGCCGTAGGGGCGGGCGAATACAATGAGCAGTTCTTC.

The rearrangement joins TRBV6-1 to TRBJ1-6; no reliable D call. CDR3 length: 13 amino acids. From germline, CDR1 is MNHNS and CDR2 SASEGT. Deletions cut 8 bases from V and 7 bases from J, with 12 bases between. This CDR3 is CASAQQRNSPLHF. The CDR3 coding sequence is TGTGCCAGCGCCCAACAGAGGAATTCACCCCTCCACTTT.

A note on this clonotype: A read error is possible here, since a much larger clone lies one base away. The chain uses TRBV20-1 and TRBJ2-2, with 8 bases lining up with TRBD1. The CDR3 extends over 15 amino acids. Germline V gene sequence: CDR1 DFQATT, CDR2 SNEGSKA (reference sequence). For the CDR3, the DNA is TGCGGTGCTAGAGCTCGGACAGGGTGGACCGGGGAGCTGTTTTTT. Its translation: CGARARTGWTGELFF.

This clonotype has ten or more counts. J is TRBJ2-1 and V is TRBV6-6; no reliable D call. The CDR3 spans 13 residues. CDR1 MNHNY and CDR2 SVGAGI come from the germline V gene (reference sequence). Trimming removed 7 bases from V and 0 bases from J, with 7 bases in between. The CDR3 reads CASIASSYNEQFF. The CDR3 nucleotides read TGTGCCAGCATAGCATCCTCCTACAATGAGCAGTTCTTC.

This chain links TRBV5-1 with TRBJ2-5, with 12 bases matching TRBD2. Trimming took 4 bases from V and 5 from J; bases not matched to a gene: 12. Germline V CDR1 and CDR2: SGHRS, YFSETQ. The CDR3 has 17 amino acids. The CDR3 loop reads CASSLRPSGGAGETQYF. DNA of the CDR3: TGCGCCAGCAGCCTGAGGCCTAGCGGGGGGGCCGGGGAGACCCAGTACTTC.

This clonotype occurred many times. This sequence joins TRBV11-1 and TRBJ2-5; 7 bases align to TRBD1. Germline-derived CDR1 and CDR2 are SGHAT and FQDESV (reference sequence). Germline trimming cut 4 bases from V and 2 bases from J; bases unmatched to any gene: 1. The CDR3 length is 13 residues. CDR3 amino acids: CASSSGQQETQYF. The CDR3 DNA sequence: TGTGCCAGCAGCTCGGGACAGCAAGAGACCCAGTACTTC.

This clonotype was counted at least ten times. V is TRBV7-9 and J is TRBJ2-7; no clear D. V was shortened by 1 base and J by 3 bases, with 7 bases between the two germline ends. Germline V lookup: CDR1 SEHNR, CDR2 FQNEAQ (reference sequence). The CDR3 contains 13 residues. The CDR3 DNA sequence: TGTGCCAGCAGCTTAGGGTTCTTCTACGAGCAGTACTTC. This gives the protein CASSLGFFYEQYF.

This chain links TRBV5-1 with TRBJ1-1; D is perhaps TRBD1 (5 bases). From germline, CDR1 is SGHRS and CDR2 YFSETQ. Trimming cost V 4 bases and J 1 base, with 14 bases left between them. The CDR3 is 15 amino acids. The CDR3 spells CASSLFAGTNTEAFF. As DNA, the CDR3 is TGCGCCAGCAGCCTTTTCGCAGGGACGAACACTGAAGCTTTCTTT.

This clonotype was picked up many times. The CDR3 is CSAATSGTTDTQYF. DNA for the CDR3: TGCAGTGCCGCGACTAGCGGGACGACAGATACGCAGTATTTT. The chain couples TRBV20-1 to TRBJ2-3; the match to TRBD2 covers 11 bases. Trimming took 6 bases from V and 3 from J; bases not matched to a gene: 5. Germline V lookup: CDR1 DFQATT, CDR2 SNEGSKA (reference sequence). The CDR3 extends over 14 amino acids.

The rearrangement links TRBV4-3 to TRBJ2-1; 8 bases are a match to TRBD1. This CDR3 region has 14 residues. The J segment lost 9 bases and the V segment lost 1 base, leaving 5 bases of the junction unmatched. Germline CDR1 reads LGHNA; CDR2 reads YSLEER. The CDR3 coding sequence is TGCGCCAGCAGCCAAGGGCAGGGGGCGCGTGAGCAGTTCTTC. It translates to CASSQGQGAREQFF.

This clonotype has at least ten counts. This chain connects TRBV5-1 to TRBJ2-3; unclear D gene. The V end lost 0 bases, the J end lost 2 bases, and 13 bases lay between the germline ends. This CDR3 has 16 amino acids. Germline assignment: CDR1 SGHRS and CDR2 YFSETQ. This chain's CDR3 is CASSLGRASFTDTQYF. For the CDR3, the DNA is TGCGCCAGCAGCTTGGGTCGGGCCTCGTTCACAGATACGCAGTATTTT.

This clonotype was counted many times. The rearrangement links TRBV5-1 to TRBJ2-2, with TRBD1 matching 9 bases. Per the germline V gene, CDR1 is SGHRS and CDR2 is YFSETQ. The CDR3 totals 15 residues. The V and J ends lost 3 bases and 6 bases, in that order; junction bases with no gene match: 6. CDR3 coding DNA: TGCGCCAGCAGCTCGACAGGGGGGCGAGCCGGGGAGCTGTTTTTT. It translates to CASSSTGGRAGELFF.

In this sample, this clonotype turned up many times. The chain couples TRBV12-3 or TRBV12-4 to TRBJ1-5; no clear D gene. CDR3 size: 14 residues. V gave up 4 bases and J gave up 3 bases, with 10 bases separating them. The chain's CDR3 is CASSSASANQPQHF. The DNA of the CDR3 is TGTGCCAGCAGTTCCGCCTCCGCCAATCAGCCCCAGCATTTT.

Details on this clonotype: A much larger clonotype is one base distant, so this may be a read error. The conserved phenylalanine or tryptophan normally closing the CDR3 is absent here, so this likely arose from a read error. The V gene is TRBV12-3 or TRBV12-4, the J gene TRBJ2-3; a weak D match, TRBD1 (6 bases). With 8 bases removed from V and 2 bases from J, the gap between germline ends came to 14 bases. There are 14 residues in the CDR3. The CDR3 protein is CASGQGSYTDTQYS. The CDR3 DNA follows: TGTGCCAGCGGCCAGGGGTCATACACAGATACGCAGTATTCT.

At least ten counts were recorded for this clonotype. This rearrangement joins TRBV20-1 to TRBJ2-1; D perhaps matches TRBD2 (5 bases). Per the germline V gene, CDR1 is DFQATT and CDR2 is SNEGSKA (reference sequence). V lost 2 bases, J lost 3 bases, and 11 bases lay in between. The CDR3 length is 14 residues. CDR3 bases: TGCAGTGCTAGACTAGCAGGACGCTACAATGAGCAGTTCTTC. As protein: CSARLAGRYNEQFF.

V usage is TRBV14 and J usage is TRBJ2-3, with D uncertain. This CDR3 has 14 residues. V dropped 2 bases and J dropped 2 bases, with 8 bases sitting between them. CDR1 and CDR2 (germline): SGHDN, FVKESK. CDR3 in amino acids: CASSQPKPTDTQYF. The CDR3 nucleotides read TGTGCCAGCAGCCAACCTAAACCCACAGATACGCAGTATTTT.

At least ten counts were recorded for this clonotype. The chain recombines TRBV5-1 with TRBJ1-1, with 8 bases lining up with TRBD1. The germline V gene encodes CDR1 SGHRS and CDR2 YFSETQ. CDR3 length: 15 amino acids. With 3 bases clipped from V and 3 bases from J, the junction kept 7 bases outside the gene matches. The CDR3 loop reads CASSSWTGTDTEAFF. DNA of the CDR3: TGCGCCAGCAGCTCATGGACAGGGACGGACACTGAAGCTTTCTTT.

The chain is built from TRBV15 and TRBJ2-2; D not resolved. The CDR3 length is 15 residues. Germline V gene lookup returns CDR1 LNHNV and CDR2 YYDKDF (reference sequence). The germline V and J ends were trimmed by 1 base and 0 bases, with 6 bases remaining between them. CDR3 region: CATSRAPTNTGELFF. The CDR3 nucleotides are TGTGCCACCAGCAGAGCCCCGACGAACACCGGGGAGCTGTTTTTT. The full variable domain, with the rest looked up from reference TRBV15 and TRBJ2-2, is DAMVIQNPRYQVTQFGKPVTLSCSQTLNHNVMYWYQQKSSQAPKLLFHYYDKDFNNEADTPDNFQSRRPNTSFCFLDIRSPGLGDTAMYLCATSRAPTNTGELFFGEGSRLTVL.

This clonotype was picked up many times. CDR3 residues: CSADLGGGRDLNYNEQFF. DNA of the CDR3: TGCAGTGCCGATTTAGGAGGCGGGAGGGATCTCAACTACAATGAGCAGTTCTTC. The gene calls are TRBV20-1 and TRBJ2-1; TRBD2 matches at 9 bases. CDR3 length equals 18 residues. V shed 6 bases, J shed 3 bases, and the junction held 18 bases outside the gene matches. CDR1 DFQATT and CDR2 SNEGSKA come from the germline V gene (reference sequence).

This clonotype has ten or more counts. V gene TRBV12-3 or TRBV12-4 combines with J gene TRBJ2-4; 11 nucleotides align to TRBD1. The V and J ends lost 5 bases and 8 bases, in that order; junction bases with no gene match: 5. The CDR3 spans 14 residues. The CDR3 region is CASSGQGAGHIQYF. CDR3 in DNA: TGTGCCAGCAGTGGACAGGGGGCAGGGCACATTCAGTACTTC.

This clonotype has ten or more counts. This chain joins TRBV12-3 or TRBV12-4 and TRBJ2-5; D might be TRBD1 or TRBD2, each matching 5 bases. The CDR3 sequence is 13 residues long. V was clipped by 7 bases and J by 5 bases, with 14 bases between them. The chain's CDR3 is CASNTEWGETQYF. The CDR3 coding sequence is TGTGCCAGCAATACAGAATGGGGGGAGACCCAGTACTTC.

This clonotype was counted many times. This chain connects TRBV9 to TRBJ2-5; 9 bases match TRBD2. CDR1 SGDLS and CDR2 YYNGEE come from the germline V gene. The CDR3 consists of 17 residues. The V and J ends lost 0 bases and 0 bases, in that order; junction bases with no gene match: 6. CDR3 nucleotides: TGTGCCAGCAGCGTAGGGTTGGTAGCGGGGGACCAAGAGACCCAGTACTTC. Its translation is CASSVGLVAGDQETQYF.